Below, one T cell receptor beta chain is given with its context. This CDR3 region has 11 residues. J was trimmed by 5 bases and V by 9 bases; bases with no gene match: 4. Germline values: CDR1 LNHDA, CDR2 SQIVND (reference sequence). Positively selected for CCR7, the CD45RO-negative cells used as naive CD8 cells excluded terminally differentiated effector memory CD45RA+ cells. Execution of the assay was at deep level. Measured with immunoSEQ multiplex PCR; TCRdb has only the in-frame clones, and not every one. The repertoire has about 2 million clones, about 95% of them found once; the top ten carry less than 1.5%. The sample is drawn from a study of shared clonotypes between healthy human individuals. Study background: CD4 naive and memory got three plates each, CD8 naive two, CD8 memory one.

The rearrangement joins TRBV19 to TRBJ2-7; TRBD1 matches 7 bases. The specimen was naive CD8+ T cells sorted from blood. This receptor was identified in a man aged 18 to 29 in good health. The CDR3 bases are TGTGCCAGCTCGACAGGGAACGAGCAGTACTTC. Its protein product is CASSTGNEQYF.